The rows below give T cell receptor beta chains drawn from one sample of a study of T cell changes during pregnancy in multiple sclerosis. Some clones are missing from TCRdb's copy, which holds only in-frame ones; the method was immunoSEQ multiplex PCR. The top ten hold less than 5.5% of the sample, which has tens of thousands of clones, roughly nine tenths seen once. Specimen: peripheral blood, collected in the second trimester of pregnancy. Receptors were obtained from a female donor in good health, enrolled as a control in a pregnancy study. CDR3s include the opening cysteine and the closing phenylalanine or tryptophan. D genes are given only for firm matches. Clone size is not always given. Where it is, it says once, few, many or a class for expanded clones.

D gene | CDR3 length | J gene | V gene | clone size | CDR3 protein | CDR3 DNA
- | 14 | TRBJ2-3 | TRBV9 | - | CASSVGGGADTQYF | TGTGCCAGCAGCGTAGGAGGGGGGGCAGATACGCAGTATTTT
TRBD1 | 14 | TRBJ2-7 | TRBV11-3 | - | CASSPGQAAYEQYF | TGTGCCAGCAGCCCGGGACAGGCCGCCTACGAGCAGTACTTC
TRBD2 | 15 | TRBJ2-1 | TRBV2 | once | CASKGRGGAYNEQFF | TGTGCCAGCAAGGGCCGCGGGGGGGCTTACAATGAGCAGTTCTTC
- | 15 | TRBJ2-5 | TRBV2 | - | CASSEDGGARETQYF | TGTGCCAGCAGTGAAGATGGAGGGGCAAGGGAGACCCAGTACTTC
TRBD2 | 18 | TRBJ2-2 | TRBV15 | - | CATSRVSGSGSNTGELFF | TGTGCCACCAGCAGAGTTTCCGGTAGCGGGAGTAACACCGGGGAGCTGTTTTTT
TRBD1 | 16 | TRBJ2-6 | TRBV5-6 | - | CASSLPDRAGANVLTF | TGTGCCAGCAGCTTGCCGGACAGGGCTGGGGCCAACGTCCTGACTTTC
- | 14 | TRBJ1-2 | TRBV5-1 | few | CASSVPQGSEGYTF | TGCGCCAGCAGCGTTCCCCAGGGGTCTGAGGGCTACACCTTC
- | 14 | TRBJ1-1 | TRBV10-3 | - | CAISESAAGTEAFF | TGTGCAATCAGTGAATCTGCCGCAGGGACTGAAGCTTTCTTT
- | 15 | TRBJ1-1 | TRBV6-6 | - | CASTRGQPMNTEAFF | TGTGCCAGCACCCGCGGCCAACCTATGAACACTGAAGCTTTCTTT
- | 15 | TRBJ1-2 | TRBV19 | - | CASKVGTGNSYGYTF | TGTGCCAGTAAGGTGGGAACAGGGAACTCCTATGGCTACACCTTC
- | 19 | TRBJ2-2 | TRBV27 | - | CASSSPGWVEAARTGELFF | TGTGCCAGCAGTTCTCCAGGGTGGGTCGAGGCAGCACGGACCGGGGAGCTGTTTTTT
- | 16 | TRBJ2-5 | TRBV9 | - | CASSVGSRSGSETQYF | TGTGCCAGCAGCGTAGGTTCACGCTCGGGGTCGGAGACCCAGTACTTC
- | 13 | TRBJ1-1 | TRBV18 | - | CASSPIVSTEAFF | TGTGCCAGCTCACCAATAGTAAGCACTGAAGCTTTCTTT
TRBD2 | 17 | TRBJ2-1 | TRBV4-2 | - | CASSPTGTSGIGNEQFF | TGTGCCAGCAGTCCAACCGGGACTAGCGGGATCGGGAATGAGCAGTTCTTC
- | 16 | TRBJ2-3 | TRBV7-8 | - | CASSLGASKSTDTQYF | TGTGCCAGCAGCTTAGGGGCTAGCAAGAGCACAGATACGCAGTATTTT
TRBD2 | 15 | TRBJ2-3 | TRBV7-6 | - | CASSLGLAGTDTQYF | TGTGCCAGCAGCTTAGGGCTAGCGGGCACAGATACGCAGTATTTT
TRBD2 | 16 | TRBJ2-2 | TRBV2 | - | CASTTYSGRAFGELFF | TGTGCCAGCACAACCTATAGCGGGAGGGCCTTCGGGGAGCTGTTTTTT
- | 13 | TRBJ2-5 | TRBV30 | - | CAFATSRWETQYF | TGTGCCTTCGCGACTAGTAGGTGGGAGACCCAGTACTTC
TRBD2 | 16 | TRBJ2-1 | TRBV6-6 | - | CASSYSGAGGLNEQFF | TGTGCCAGCAGTTACTCAGGCGCGGGGGGTCTCAATGAGCAGTTCTTC
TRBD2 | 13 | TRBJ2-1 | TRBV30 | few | CAWKAGAIHEQFF | TGTGCCTGGAAAGCGGGAGCAATCCATGAGCAGTTCTTC
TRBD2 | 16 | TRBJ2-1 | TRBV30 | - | CAWNGGSPTFYNEQFF | TGTGCCTGGAACGGCGGGAGCCCAACTTTCTACAATGAGCAGTTCTTC
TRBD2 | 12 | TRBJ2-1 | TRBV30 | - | CAGTSGWNEQFF | TGTGCCGGGACTAGTGGTTGGAATGAGCAGTTCTTC
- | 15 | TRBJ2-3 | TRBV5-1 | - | CASSLATGSTDTQYF | TGCGCCAGCAGCTTGGCCACAGGTTCTACAGATACGCAGTATTTT
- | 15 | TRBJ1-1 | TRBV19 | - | CASSISRLGNTEAFF | TGTGCCAGTAGTATAAGTCGACTGGGGAACACTGAAGCTTTCTTT
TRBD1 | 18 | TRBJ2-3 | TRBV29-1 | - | CSVEGTWGGQGAGDTQYF | TGCAGCGTTGAAGGGACTTGGGGGGGACAGGGGGCAGGAGATACGCAGTATTTT
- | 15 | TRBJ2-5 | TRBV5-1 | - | CASSLNGQRQETQYF | TGCGCCAGCAGCTTAAACGGACAGCGCCAAGAGACCCAGTACTTC
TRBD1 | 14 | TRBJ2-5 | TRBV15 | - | CATSGRQGGETQYF | TGTGCCACCAGCGGCAGACAGGGGGGTGAGACCCAGTACTTC
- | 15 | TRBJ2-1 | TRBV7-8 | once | CASKSSFGSYNEQFF | TGTGCCAGCAAGTCTTCCTTCGGGAGCTACAATGAGCAGTTCTTC
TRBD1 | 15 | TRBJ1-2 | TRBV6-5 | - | CASSYQTGVIYGYTF | TGTGCCAGCAGTTACCAAACAGGGGTGATCTATGGCTACACCTTC
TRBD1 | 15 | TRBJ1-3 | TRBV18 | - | CASSPLDRAGNTIYF | TGTGCCAGCTCACCCCTCGACAGGGCTGGAAACACCATATATTTT
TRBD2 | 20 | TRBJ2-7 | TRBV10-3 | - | CAISERPHILAGGRLAEQYF | TGTGCCATCAGTGAGCGCCCCCACATACTAGCGGGGGGGCGTTTGGCCGAGCAGTACTTC
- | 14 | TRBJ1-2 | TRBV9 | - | CASSVGPRGSGYTF | TGTGCCAGCAGCGTAGGGCCCAGAGGTTCTGGCTACACCTTC
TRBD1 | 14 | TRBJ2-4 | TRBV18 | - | CASSPGTGMDIQYF | TGTGCCAGCTCCCCCGGGACAGGGATGGACATTCAGTACTTC
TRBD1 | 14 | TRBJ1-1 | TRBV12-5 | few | CASGSRDRGTEAFF | TGTGCTAGTGGTTCTCGGGACAGAGGCACTGAAGCTTTCTTT
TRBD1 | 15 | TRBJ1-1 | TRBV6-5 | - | CASSYWTGENTEAFF | TGTGCCAGCAGTTATTGGACAGGGGAGAACACTGAAGCTTTCTTT
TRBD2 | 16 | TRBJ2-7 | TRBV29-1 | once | CSTSGGRADEPYEQYF | TGCAGCACAAGCGGGGGACGAGCGGATGAACCCTACGAGCAGTACTTC
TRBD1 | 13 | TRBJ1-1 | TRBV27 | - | CASSHRGPTEAFF | TGTGCCAGCAGCCACAGGGGCCCCACTGAAGCTTTCTTT
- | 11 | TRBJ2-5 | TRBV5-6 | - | CASSLDGTQYF | TGTGCCAGCAGCTTGGACGGGACCCAGTACTTC
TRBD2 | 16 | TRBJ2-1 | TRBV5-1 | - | CASSDLGSGRASEQFF | TGCGCCAGCAGCGACCTAGGAAGCGGGAGGGCCAGTGAGCAGTTCTTC
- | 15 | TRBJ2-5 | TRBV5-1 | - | CASSLASAGQETQYF | TGCGCCAGCAGCTTGGCCTCGGCGGGGCAAGAGACCCAGTACTTC
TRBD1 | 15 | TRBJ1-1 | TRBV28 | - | CASSTRTGVNTEAFF | TGTGCCAGCAGTACTCGGACAGGGGTGAACACTGAAGCTTTCTTT
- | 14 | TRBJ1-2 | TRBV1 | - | CTSSGDRANYGYTF | TGCACCAGCAGTGGAGACAGAGCTAACTATGGCTACACCTTC
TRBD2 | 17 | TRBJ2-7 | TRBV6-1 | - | CASSARLAGGIAYEQYF | TGTGCCAGCAGTGCCCGACTAGCGGGAGGGATAGCCTACGAGCAGTACTTC
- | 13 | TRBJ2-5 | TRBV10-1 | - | CASSPDISGTQYF | TGCGCCAGCAGTCCCGACATCTCAGGGACCCAGTACTTC
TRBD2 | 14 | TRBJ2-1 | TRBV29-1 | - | CSATLAGRSDEQFF | TGCAGCGCCACGCTAGCGGGCCGGAGCGATGAGCAGTTCTTC
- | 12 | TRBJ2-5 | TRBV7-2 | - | CASSLSEETQYF | TGTGCCAGCAGTTTATCGGAGGAGACCCAGTACTTC
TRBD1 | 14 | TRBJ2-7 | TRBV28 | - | CASSFYDRAYEQYF | TGTGCCAGCAGTTTTTACGACAGGGCCTACGAGCAGTACTTC
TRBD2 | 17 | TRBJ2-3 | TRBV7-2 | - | CASSLGGLAVHTDTQYF | TGTGCCAGCAGCTTAGGGGGACTAGCGGTCCACACAGATACGCAGTATTTT
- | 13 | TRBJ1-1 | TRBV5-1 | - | CASSNLQGHEAFF | TGCGCCAGCAGCAACTTACAGGGTCATGAAGCTTTCTTT
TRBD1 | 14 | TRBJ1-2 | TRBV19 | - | CASSIGQGPRGYTF | TGTGCCAGTAGTATAGGACAGGGACCACGGGGCTACACCTTC
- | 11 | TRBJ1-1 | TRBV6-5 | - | CASSYSGAAFF | TGTGCCAGCAGTTACTCGGGGGCAGCTTTCTTT
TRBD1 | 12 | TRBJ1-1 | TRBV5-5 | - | CASSLDDRGTFF | TGTGCCAGCAGCTTGGACGACAGGGGAACTTTCTTT
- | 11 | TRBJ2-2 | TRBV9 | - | CASSLSGELFF | TGTGCCAGCAGCCTGTCGGGGGAGCTGTTTTTT